The source of this TCR beta chain is a study of cytomegalovirus exposure and HLA in healthy donors (dated by TCRdb to about 2017). As for the study more broadly: In an earlier analysis of approximately 640 of the donors, 250 to 350 Gb of sequence data and roughly 100 million unique TCR beta sequences from about 190 million T cells were reported. About 280 gigabases of sequencing data and around 87 million unique TCR sequences were included in an early release covering roughly 700 HLA-typed donors. Of the 300 to 400 genotyped donors, about 80% fell in the genetic ancestry cluster associated with self-reported Caucasian donors. The study aimed to test whether cataloging public T cell receptors could reveal signatures of past pathogen exposure. Using immunosequencing, the study profiled T cell repertoires from 666 subjects and related those repertoires to cytomegalovirus serostatus. A separate validation cohort of roughly 130 different subjects was used in addition to the roughly 720-subject first cohort. High-throughput TCR immunosequencing, statistical association of individual TCRs with disease status, and machine learning were combined to predict cytomegalovirus infection status. To study patterns of TCR occurrence, a later analysis re-analyzed previously published TCR beta repertoires from 650 to 750 donors and added high-resolution HLA genotyping. Rather than drawing on any new phenotypic data, the later analysis identified candidate immune exposures from TCR beta sequences and the way those sequences occurred across donors. An earlier analysis of nearly 600 of the donors applied high-throughput TCR beta sequencing to assess whether each TCR beta V gene segment acted as functional or pseudogenic. Donor age, sex, ethnicity and CMV serostatus were collected together with the repertoire data. In a later genetic analysis, genome-wide SNP genotypes for about three fifths of the 666 donors were used, and that subset was treated as a discovery cohort. Every discovery cohort repertoire had been produced on one sequencing platform. HLA typing covered class I and class II loci at four-digit resolution. Typing coverage varied by locus: roughly 620-630 donors for A, B, C, DRB1 and DQB1; about 520 for DQA1; 606 for DPA1; approximately 450 for DPB1. Several DR-DQ haplotypes were handled as single units for association and clustering, since linkage in the cohort was strong. Among approximately 370 genotyped donors of the cohort, an average of approximately 220,000 unique TCR beta nucleotide sequences was sequenced per donor, of which approximately 19% were non-productive.

Overall study results and their limits: According to a later analysis, parvovirus B19, influenza, CMV and Epstein-Barr virus appeared linked to several top co-occurrence clusters. According to the authors, the approach could potentially be generalized to other disease states and immunological phenotypes. Cytomegalovirus status was reported to be diagnosed by the classifier with high specificity and sensitivity in both the original and validation cohorts. The earlier analysis of about 600 of the donors excluded about 16 rarely observed V segments, including chromosome 9 orphons, because counts were too low. An association between a missense DCLRE1C variant and V-gene and J-gene trimming of TCR beta chains was found in a later genetic analysis and replicated in an independent cohort. A cluster of highly shared sequence variants was judged likely to represent a technical artifact of the sequencing pipeline. Because HLA typing was unavailable for some donors at each locus, only the typed subset was used in association tests. A further reported finding was that TCR beta sequences accurately predicted the HLA-A and HLA-B alleles for most subjects in the first cohort. A total of 164 TCR beta chains were listed by the study as associated with cytomegalovirus. In a later analysis, HLA-associated TCR beta chains were found to be more clonally expanded and to have lower generation probabilities than equally common non-associated chains. This cohort had only TCR beta chains sequenced, and the lack of alpha or paired-chain data limited which features could be detected. Three of the identified cytomegalovirus-associated TCR beta chains were confirmed in vitro to be specific for cytomegalovirus antigens. Linkage disequilibrium might explain the correlated functional status among segregating V segments, but an unknown experimental factor could not be excluded. In a later analysis, some 18,000 TCR beta sequences were associated with specific HLA alleles at a false discovery rate of 0.05. According to a later analysis, TCR association rates differed among HLA loci, with DRB1 alleles showing the most associated TCRs and HLA-C alleles showing the fewest. Most CMV-associated TCR beta chains appeared to be HLA-restricted in a later analysis, and the HLA associations seemed to be driven largely by CMV exposure. For the cohort, immune exposure information was limited to CMV serostatus. Most TCR sequences were seen in very few donors, while some public TCRs were found in many individuals. In a later genetic analysis, fewer N-insertions in productive TCRs were reported among donors in an Asian-associated ancestry cluster than the roughly 700-donor mean. When HLA alleles, especially DR and DQ, strongly co-occurred, TCR associations were difficult to assign to individual alleles. An earlier analysis of around 500 of the donors showed that most TCR beta V segments appeared in productive rearrangements either about 90% or about 30% of the time, which broadly matched IMGT annotations. Roughly uniform sequencing depth across donors was assumed in presence/absence analyses, although this assumption may not hold.

The library was obtained by the immunoSEQ multiplex PCR assay. For the multiplex PCR, a mixture combining 60 forward primers for TCR Vbeta segments and 13 reverse primers for TCR Jbeta segments was used. A multiplex PCR assay on genomic DNA amplified the CDR3 region of rearranged TCR beta genes. On the Illumina HiSeq System, the amplified TCR beta libraries were sequenced as 87-base-pair reads. In the authors' own workflow: A later analysis counted 65 million to 90 million unique TCR beta chains across the 690 or so repertoires, and approximately 11 million of these chains were shared by at least two donors. To remove PCR and sequencing errors, raw reads were error-corrected and collapsed into unique sequences using a nearest-neighbor algorithm that merged closely related sequences. V, D and J gene segments were assigned by aligning CDR3 sequences to IMGT reference sequences. For a sequence to be retained, a match of at least six nucleotides was required to both a V gene segment and a J gene segment. Rearrangements were called productive when the CDR3 lacked stop codons and stayed in frame with V and J; all others were non-productive. Following IMGT convention, CDR3 was defined as the stretch from the second conserved V-encoded cysteine to the conserved J-encoded phenylalanine. The earlier analysis of about 610 of the donors excluded any sequence lacking an unambiguous match to a single V gene segment. In an earlier analysis of roughly 500 of the donors, V segments were called functional above 56.7% productive rearrangements and were called segregating when the between-donor standard deviation exceeded 5%. To diagnose cytomegalovirus status from the catalog of TCR beta chain sequences, a statistical classification framework was built. V and J gene assignment, in a later analysis, came from comparing TCR nucleotide sequences with IMGT/GENE-DB human TR gene sequences. A later analysis assigned CDR3 sequences and most-parsimonious VDJ recombination scenarios with the TCRdist pipeline. In a later analysis, every TCR beta chain was defined by the combination of its CDR3 amino acid sequence and its V-gene family, and reads without a unique V-gene family were dropped. A later analysis removed 592 highly shared, low-generation-probability nucleotide sequences to deal with suspected cross-contamination and a sequencing artifact. For each public chain, a later analysis derived a clonal expansion index from normalized ranks of inferred template counts within each repertoire. A later analysis computed generation probabilities with a VDJ recombination model fitted to out-of-frame rearrangements, and checked the results against IGoR. A later analysis scored TCR-TCR, TCR-HLA and TCR-CMV co-occurrence with hypergeometric tests, applying a repertoire-size bias correction to TCR pairs. To estimate false discovery rates, a later analysis permuted the HLA or CMV assignments 20 times. In a later analysis, co-occurring TCRs were grouped using DBSCAN, and TCRdist sequence similarity was added for clustering within HLA-allele-positive subsets. Repertoires with fewer than 30,000 or more than 120,000 public chains, plus five repertoires with anomalous nucleotide sharing, were excluded from co-occurrence clustering. The clones in this table, taken by TCRdb from immuneACCESS, are in-frame only. Not every clone is retained; where verified, under half of the shortfall comes from an unresolved V gene, and the cause of the rest is unknown. The DNA was the basis for D and trimming; V, J and clone size are from that table. The record for this sample contains under 200,000 clones. Of the sample, 2.1% is held by the ten largest clones.

Details on this clone: Its antigen specificity is not known.

In total, over 600 healthy bone marrow donors made up the cohort. Cohort members were all nominally healthy when sampled, although unrecorded immune exposures were likely present. The donor tested CMV seronegative, placing the donor among the 350 or so seronegative members of the cohort. A peripheral blood sample was provided by each donor, and peripheral blood mononuclear cells were used for TCR beta sequencing. The Qiagen DNeasy Blood Extraction Kit was used to extract genomic DNA from the blood cell samples. The receptor was derived from a man aged 25 to 40 in good health and CMV-seronegative. Sequencing was done on a sample of PBMCs.

The CDR3 region has the sequence CASSEAGAFSGNTIYF. The sequenced DNA: TGCGCCAGCAGTGAAGCAGGGGCTTTCTCTGGAAACACCATATATTTT. The rearranged segments are TRBV10-2 and TRBJ1-3; TRBD1 is perhaps the D gene, given 6 matching bases. According to the germline V gene, CDR1 reads WSHSY and CDR2 reads SAAADI. V is shortened by 3 bases, J by 0 bases, and the region joining them spans 12 bases. The CDR3 numbers 16 residues from cysteine through phenylalanine. Solely the CDR3 DNA is kept, with 48 bases framed from the first base.